These 10 T cell receptor beta chains came from one sample sequenced in a study of blood T cells in healthy people across ages. Using a J-beta primer mix together with a sample-barcoded 5' primer, a second PCR was run for about 7 to 12 cycles. TCRdb re-called the 5' RACE reads through MiXCR, storing one row per CDR3 protein. In the table there are more than 750,000 distinct CDR3 sequences, 25% to 30% of which are singletons. This sample also appeared in a second study, on T cells of mothers and their children.

Sequenced material: blood. These receptors were collected from a woman aged 40 to 50 in good health.

The rearrangement uses TRBV3-1 and TRBJ2-7; D may be TRBD1 (5 bases). Germline lookup yields CDR1 LGHDT and CDR2 YNNKEL (reference sequence). The CDR3 covers 14 residues. The V and J ends lost 4 bases and 6 bases respectively, with 16 bases between them. The CDR3 spells CASSPSPREGEQYF. The DNA for the CDR3 is TGTGCCAGCAGCCCTTCTCCCAGGGAAGGCGAGCAGTACTTC.

The rearrangement links TRBV5-1 to TRBJ2-3, with TRBD1 matching 9 bases. Trimming at V came to 6 bases and at J to 3 bases, leaving 8 bases not matched to a gene. Germline V lookup: CDR1 SGHRS, CDR2 YFSETQ. The CDR3 contains 15 residues. CDR3 sequence: CASTPGQGVTDTQYF. CDR3 coding DNA: TGCGCCAGCACACCGGGACAGGGAGTAACAGATACGCAGTATTTT. The whole variable domain, filled in from reference TRBV5-1 and TRBJ2-3, reads KAGVTQTPRYLIKTRGQQVTLSCSPISGHRSVSWYQQTPGQGLQFLFEYFSETQRNKGNFPGRFSGRQFSNSRSEMNVSTLELGDSALYLCASTPGQGVTDTQYFGPGTRLTVL.

This clonotype was counted only a few times. The chain carries TRBV9 and TRBJ2-1; 7 bases align to TRBD1. Germline V gene lookup returns CDR1 SGDLS and CDR2 YYNGEE. The J segment lost 4 bases and the V segment lost 0 bases, leaving 4 bases of the junction unmatched. CDR3 length: 15 residues. Written as DNA, the CDR3 is TGTGCCAGCAGCGTAGTCCCGACAGGGTACAATGAGCAGTTCTTC. Residues: CASSVVPTGYNEQFF.

The chain carries TRBV29-1 and TRBJ1-3, with 9 positions matching TRBD1. In germline, CDR1 is SQVTM, CDR2 ANQGSEA. The CDR3 loop spans 14 amino acids. V was clipped by 7 bases and J by 0 bases; unmatched bases: 4. Here the CDR3 DNA reads TGCAGCGGGACAGGGGATGTCTCTGGAAACACCATATATTTT. Residues: CSGTGDVSGNTIYF.

The sample holds a few counts of this clonotype. The rearrangement joins TRBV25-1 to TRBJ2-5, with D maybe TRBD2 (6 bases). Looked up from germline, CDR1 is MGHDK and CDR2 is SYGVNS. The ends were cut back, 3 bases at V and 4 bases at J, with 15 bases in the middle. CDR3 length: 15 residues. CDR3 sequence: CASSDRGTSVETQYF. The CDR3 DNA follows: TGTGCCAGCAGTGACCGGGGGACTTCTGTAGAGACCCAGTACTTC.

The genes are TRBV2 and TRBJ2-7; D remains unclear. V was clipped by 7 bases and J by 4 bases, with 14 bases between them. The CDR3 consists of 13 residues. From germline, CDR1 is SNHLY and CDR2 FYNNEI. In DNA form, the CDR3 reads TGTGCCAGCAAGTATGGGGTTAATTACGAGCAGTACTTC. It specifies CASKYGVNYEQYF.

There are many counts of this clonotype. V usage is TRBV7-2 and J usage is TRBJ2-7, with 8 bases aligning to TRBD1. The trim removed 2 bases at V and 7 bases at J, leaving 16 bases unmatched. CDR3 length: 17 residues. Per germline, CDR1 SGHTA and CDR2 FQGNSA. The CDR3 sequence: CASSLSSLGQGAREQYF. Written as DNA, the CDR3 is TGTGCCAGCAGCTTATCGTCATTGGGGCAGGGGGCGCGGGAGCAGTACTTC.

The rearrangement links TRBV30 to TRBJ1-5, with D tentatively TRBD1 (5 bases). V shed 4 bases and J shed 2 bases, with 9 bases lying between them. Germline CDR1 and CDR2: GTSNPN and SVGIG (reference sequence). The CDR3 sequence is 13 residues long. The CDR3, as DNA: TGTGCCTGGAACCAGGGTGGCAATCAGCCCCAGCATTTT. Protein: CAWNQGGNQPQHF. Using reference TRBV30 and TRBJ1-5 for the parts outside the CDR3, the full variable domain is SQTIHQWPATLVQPVGSPLSLECTVEGTSNPNLYWYRQAAGRGLQLLFYSVGIGQISSEVPQNLSASRPQDRQFILSSKKLLLSDSGFYLCAWNQGGNQPQHFGDGTRLSIL.

This clonotype was observed a handful of times. DNA of the CDR3: TGTGCCAGCAACCCCGGAGGACAGGGATTAGATGAGCAGTTCTTC. It translates to CASNPGGQGLDEQFF. The rearrangement links TRBV6-1 to TRBJ2-1, with TRBD1 identical over 8 bases. With V trimmed by 7 bases and J by 8 bases, 13 bases remained unmatched. This CDR3 has 15 amino acids. Looked up from germline, CDR1 is MNHNS and CDR2 is SASEGT.

This chain joins TRBV12-3 or TRBV12-4 and TRBJ2-5; 10 nucleotides match TRBD2. V lost 3 bases to trimming and J lost 4 bases; unmatched junction nucleotides: 5. The CDR3 has 15 amino acids. This chain's CDR3 is CASSFKAGGRETQYF. The DNA of the CDR3 is TGTGCCAGCAGTTTTAAAGCGGGAGGGCGAGAGACCCAGTACTTC.